These T cell receptor beta chains were read from a single sample in a study of CD4 T cells in relation to SARS-CoV-2 and coronaviruses. The antigens these receptors bind are not known. Measured with immunoSEQ multiplex PCR; TCRdb has only the in-frame clones, and not every one. The sample comprises about 23,000 clones, approximately 80% of which are singletons, and approximately 15% rests with the top ten. Sequenced material: CD4+ T cells from PBMCs, cultured in vitro. The receptors derive from a human donor in good health. CDR3s include the opening cysteine and the closing phenylalanine or tryptophan. The order of the fields is D gene, clone size, V gene, CDR3 length, J gene, CDR3 protein, CDR3 DNA. A D gene is named only where the DNA matches it firmly. Clone sizes are given selectively: once, few, many, or a class where the clone is expanded.

D: TRBD1; size: NA; V: TRBV19; length: 14; J: TRBJ2-5; CDR3: CASSAPGQQETQYF; DNA: TGTGCCAGTAGCGCCCCGGGACAGCAAGAGACCCAGTACTTC
D: TRBD1; size: few; V: TRBV2; length: 14; J: TRBJ1-1; CDR3: CATNTGTGNTEAFF; DNA: TGTGCCACAAACACCGGGACAGGGAACACTGAAGCTTTCTTT
D: NA; size: few; V: TRBV27; length: 14; J: TRBJ1-5; CDR3: CASSLGPLGQPQHF; DNA: TGTGCCAGCAGTTTAGGTCCTCTAGGACAGCCCCAGCATTTT
D: NA; size: NA; V: TRBV10-3; length: 16; J: TRBJ1-5; CDR3: CAISEVRGAGNQPQHF; DNA: TGTGCCATCAGTGAGGTCAGGGGTGCGGGCAATCAGCCCCAGCATTTT
D: NA; size: NA; V: TRBV6-1; length: 18; J: TRBJ2-7; CDR3: CASSEFPTVRATSYEQYF; DNA: TGTGCCAGCAGTGAATTCCCCACAGTTCGGGCTACTTCCTACGAGCAGTACTTC
D: TRBD1; size: few; V: TRBV6-6; length: 14; J: TRBJ1-1; CDR3: CASSPGGGITEAFF; DNA: TGTGCCAGCAGTCCAGGGGGAGGGATCACTGAAGCTTTCTTT
D: TRBD1; size: NA; V: TRBV30; length: 14; J: TRBJ2-7; CDR3: CAWSPGTASYEQYF; DNA: TGTGCCTGGAGTCCCGGGACAGCCTCCTACGAGCAGTACTTC
D: TRBD1; size: NA; V: TRBV28; length: 19; J: TRBJ2-3; CDR3: CASRHNSGTGDRSTDTQYF; DNA: TGTGCCAGCAGGCACAATTCGGGGACAGGGGACCGTAGCACAGATACGCAGTATTTT
D: NA; size: few; V: TRBV7-9; length: 14; J: TRBJ2-4; CDR3: CASSLDSGSNIQYF; DNA: TGTGCCAGCAGCTTAGATTCGGGCAGTAACATTCAGTACTTC
D: NA; size: few; V: TRBV2; length: 13; J: TRBJ1-5; CDR3: CASTGGEGQPQHF; DNA: TGTGCCAGCACCGGGGGGGAGGGGCAGCCCCAGCATTTT
D: NA; size: NA; V: TRBV11-2; length: 14; J: TRBJ1-5; CDR3: CASSLAPGNQPQHF; DNA: TGTGCCAGCAGCTTAGCCCCGGGCAATCAGCCCCAGCATTTT
D: NA; size: NA; V: TRBV4-1; length: 14; J: TRBJ1-1; CDR3: CASSSGTVNTEAFF; DNA: TGCGCCAGCAGCTCTGGGACGGTGAACACTGAAGCTTTCTTT
D: TRBD1; size: NA; V: TRBV10-3; length: 12; J: TRBJ2-7; CDR3: CAAGGQGDEQYF; DNA: TGTGCCGCGGGGGGACAGGGGGACGAGCAGTACTTC
D: NA; size: NA; V: TRBV29-1; length: 13; J: TRBJ1-1; CDR3: CSVCNSYYTEAFF; DNA: TGCAGCGTTTGTAACTCGTACTACACTGAAGCTTTCTTT
D: NA; size: NA; V: TRBV5-8; length: 13; J: TRBJ2-3; CDR3: CASSRHGADTQYF; DNA: TGTGCCAGCAGCAGACACGGAGCAGATACGCAGTATTTT
D: TRBD2; size: NA; V: TRBV10-2; length: 16; J: TRBJ2-3; CDR3: CASSESLAGYTDTQYF; DNA: TGCGCCAGCAGTGAGTCTTTAGCGGGATACACAGATACGCAGTATTTT
D: TRBD2; size: NA; V: TRBV27; length: 17; J: TRBJ2-1; CDR3: CASSLSGRAISYNEQFF; DNA: TGTGCCAGCAGTTTAAGTGGGAGGGCCATCTCCTACAATGAGCAGTTCTTC
D: NA; size: NA; V: TRBV11-2; length: 14; J: TRBJ2-7; CDR3: CASSLAAHTYEQYF; DNA: TGTGCCAGCAGCTTAGCCGCGCACACCTACGAGCAGTACTTC
D: NA; size: NA; V: TRBV6-2/TRBV6-3; length: 17; J: TRBJ1-1; CDR3: CASSYSIASTVRTEAFF; DNA: TGTGCCAGCAGTTACTCGATAGCATCTACAGTTCGCACTGAAGCTTTCTTT
D: NA; size: NA; V: TRBV28; length: 15; J: TRBJ2-2; CDR3: CASKRQRLNTGELFF; DNA: TGTGCCAGCAAAAGACAGAGACTGAACACCGGGGAGCTGTTTTTT
D: NA; size: NA; V: TRBV19; length: 13; J: TRBJ1-1; CDR3: CASSPWGNTEAFF; DNA: TGTGCCAGTAGCCCTTGGGGGAACACTGAAGCTTTCTTT
D: NA; size: NA; V: TRBV5-1; length: 15; J: TRBJ2-1; CDR3: CASSLVGRSGNEQFF; DNA: TGCGCCAGCAGCTTGGTAGGACGCAGTGGCAATGAGCAGTTCTTC
D: TRBD1; size: once; V: TRBV5-4; length: 14; J: TRBJ1-2; CDR3: CASSLEGAVGGYTF; DNA: TGTGCCAGCAGCTTGGAGGGGGCTGTAGGTGGCTACACCTTC
D: TRBD2; size: NA; V: TRBV18; length: 16; J: TRBJ2-2; CDR3: CASSPSIAGNTGELFF; DNA: TGTGCCAGCTCACCGTCGATAGCGGGGAACACCGGGGAGCTGTTTTTT
D: NA; size: NA; V: TRBV30; length: 16; J: TRBJ1-5; CDR3: CAWATPTGIGNQPQHF; DNA: TGTGCCTGGGCCACGCCGACAGGAATCGGGAATCAGCCCCAGCATTTT
D: NA; size: NA; V: TRBV2; length: 13; J: TRBJ2-1; CDR3: CASTPGRDNEQFF; DNA: TGTGCCAGCACCCCGGGTCGGGACAATGAGCAGTTCTTC
D: TRBD1; size: few; V: TRBV3-1/TRBV3-2; length: 13; J: TRBJ1-2; CDR3: CASSLGQDYGYTF; DNA: TGTGCCAGCAGCCTCGGACAGGACTATGGCTACACCTTC
D: NA; size: NA; V: TRBV27; length: 14; J: TRBJ2-7; CDR3: CASSFGIGGSEQYF; DNA: TGTGCCAGCAGTTTCGGGATCGGGGGCAGCGAGCAGTACTTC
D: NA; size: once; V: TRBV21-1; length: 18; J: TRBJ2-3; CDR3: CASSIRLAGETSTDTQYF; DNA: TGTGCCAGCAGCATCCGACTAGCGGGGGAAACTAGCACAGATACGCAGTATTTT
D: TRBD2; size: once; V: TRBV11-2; length: 19; J: TRBJ2-1; CDR3: CASSLRITGSGSSYNEQFF; DNA: TGTGCCAGCAGCTTACGTATCACAGGTAGCGGGAGCTCCTACAATGAGCAGTTCTTC
D: TRBD1; size: NA; V: TRBV6-5; length: 16; J: TRBJ1-5; CDR3: CASSYYRGADNQPQHF; DNA: TGTGCCAGCAGTTACTACAGGGGCGCTGACAATCAGCCCCAGCATTTT
D: NA; size: NA; V: TRBV19; length: 15; J: TRBJ2-1; CDR3: CASTLKGSGAGEQFF; DNA: TGTGCCAGTACCTTAAAGGGCTCAGGGGCGGGTGAGCAGTTCTTC
D: NA; size: NA; V: TRBV7-9; length: 15; J: TRBJ1-2; CDR3: CASSTSAQRNYGYTF; DNA: TGTGCCAGCAGCACGTCAGCACAGAGGAACTATGGCTACACCTTC
D: TRBD1; size: NA; V: TRBV5-1; length: 15; J: TRBJ1-1; CDR3: CASSMTGEGWTEAFF; DNA: TGCGCCAGCAGCATGACAGGGGAAGGTTGGACTGAAGCTTTCTTT
D: NA; size: NA; V: TRBV28; length: 15; J: TRBJ1-1; CDR3: CASSLTGMVNTEAFF; DNA: TGTGCCAGCAGTTTAACAGGGATGGTGAACACTGAAGCTTTCTTT
D: NA; size: NA; V: TRBV5-1; length: 14; J: TRBJ1-1; CDR3: CASSLGQGYTEAFF; DNA: TGCGCCAGCAGCTTGGGGCAGGGTTACACTGAAGCTTTCTTT
D: TRBD2; size: NA; V: TRBV5-1; length: 19; J: TRBJ2-7; CDR3: CASSLGTSGRNLKFYEQYF; DNA: TGCGCCAGCAGCCTAGGGACTAGCGGGAGGAACTTAAAGTTCTACGAGCAGTACTTC
D: NA; size: NA; V: TRBV29-1; length: 16; J: TRBJ2-1; CDR3: CSVPPFRAEPNNEQFF; DNA: TGCAGCGTCCCACCGTTCAGGGCGGAGCCCAACAATGAGCAGTTCTTC
D: TRBD1; size: NA; V: TRBV10-1; length: 15; J: TRBJ2-5; CDR3: CASSDYYRGPETQYF; DNA: TGCGCCAGCAGTGACTATTACAGGGGGCCCGAGACCCAGTACTTC
D: NA; size: NA; V: TRBV3-1/TRBV3-2; length: 15; J: TRBJ2-1; CDR3: CASSPHDRSHNEQFF; DNA: TGTGCCAGCAGCCCCCACGACAGGTCCCACAATGAGCAGTTCTTC
D: NA; size: NA; V: TRBV27; length: 16; J: TRBJ1-5; CDR3: CASSSFGRDNYQPQHF; DNA: TGTGCCAGCAGTTCGTTCGGCCGGGACAACTATCAGCCCCAGCATTTT